This TCR beta chain was documented in a study of T cell changes during pregnancy in multiple sclerosis. V was clipped by 5 bases and J by 0 bases, with 10 bases between them. Looked up from germline, CDR1 is MNHEY and CDR2 is SVGAGI. The CDR3 length is 14 residues. This table comes from immunoSEQ multiplex PCR, and its TCRdb copy is limited to in-frame clones, with some not included. Here the sample spans about 31,000 clones, approximately 86% being singletons. V gene TRBV6-5 combines with J gene TRBJ1-2; unclear D gene. The specimen comprised CD4+ T cells from peripheral blood mononuclear cells, sampled in the first trimester of pregnancy. The sequence derives from a female donor in good health, enrolled as a control in a pregnancy study. This CDR3 is CASSPSYTNYGYTF. In DNA, the CDR3 is TGTGCCAGCAGTCCATCATACACTAACTATGGCTACACCTTC.